This T cell receptor (beta chain) appears in the sequencing data of a study of blood T cells in healthy people across ages. Study observations and caveats: The long-lived group displayed more naive CD4+ cells, plus higher diversity, than the aged donors did.

Together with a sample-barcoded 5' primer, a J-beta primer mix was included in a second PCR lasting roughly 6 to 12 cycles. Researchers report that a template-switch adaptor with 12 random nucleotides tagged each cDNA molecule. Each CDR3 protein is one row after TCRdb ran MiXCR on the 5' RACE reads. The sample carries roughly 1.4 million distinct CDR3 sequences, around 59% recorded once. Russia was home to the donors, healthy Caucasian individuals aged roughly 6 to 100. In each sample, at least 7 million PBMCs were isolated. This clonotype was observed many times. Antigen specificity is unknown. V dropped 4 bases and J dropped 5 bases, with 9 bases sitting between them. This CDR3 contains 13 residues.

The specimen sequenced was blood. This receptor was obtained from a man between 18 and 29 years old in good health. J is TRBJ1-5 and V is TRBV12-3 or TRBV12-4; no reliable D call. DNA for the CDR3: TGTGCCAGCAGTTCAAAGTCCGATCAGCCCCAGCATTTT. It specifies CASSSKSDQPQHF.